Described below is a single TCR beta chain sequence and its context. What it binds is unknown. V lost 2 bases and J lost 8, with 19 bases in between. Germline CDR1 and CDR2: SEHNR and FQNEAQ (reference sequence). This CDR3 spans 16 amino acids. These data come from a study of shared clonotypes between healthy human individuals. Study-level background: Three plates each covered CD4 naive and memory; CD8 naive two, CD8 memory one. Study conclusions and caveats: It was anticipated that sequencing depth would influence how many clonotypes donors shared. Since donors were few, the genetic and exposure-history diversity represented was limited.

Sequencing was performed with immunoSEQ multiplex PCR; in TCRdb, only in-frame clones are kept and a portion is missing. The table includes around 200,000 clones, over 50% detected once. The chain employs TRBV7-9 and TRBJ2-1, with D perhaps being TRBD1 or TRBD2 (5 bases each). The receptor's source is a man aged 25 to 40 in good health. Sequenced sample: memory CD4+ T cells sorted from blood. The subset here: CD45RA-negative fraction. The CDR3 sequence: CASSLSGLRVLDEQFF. Here the CDR3 DNA reads TGTGCCAGCAGCTTATCGGGGCTCAGGGTTCTTGATGAGCAGTTCTTC.